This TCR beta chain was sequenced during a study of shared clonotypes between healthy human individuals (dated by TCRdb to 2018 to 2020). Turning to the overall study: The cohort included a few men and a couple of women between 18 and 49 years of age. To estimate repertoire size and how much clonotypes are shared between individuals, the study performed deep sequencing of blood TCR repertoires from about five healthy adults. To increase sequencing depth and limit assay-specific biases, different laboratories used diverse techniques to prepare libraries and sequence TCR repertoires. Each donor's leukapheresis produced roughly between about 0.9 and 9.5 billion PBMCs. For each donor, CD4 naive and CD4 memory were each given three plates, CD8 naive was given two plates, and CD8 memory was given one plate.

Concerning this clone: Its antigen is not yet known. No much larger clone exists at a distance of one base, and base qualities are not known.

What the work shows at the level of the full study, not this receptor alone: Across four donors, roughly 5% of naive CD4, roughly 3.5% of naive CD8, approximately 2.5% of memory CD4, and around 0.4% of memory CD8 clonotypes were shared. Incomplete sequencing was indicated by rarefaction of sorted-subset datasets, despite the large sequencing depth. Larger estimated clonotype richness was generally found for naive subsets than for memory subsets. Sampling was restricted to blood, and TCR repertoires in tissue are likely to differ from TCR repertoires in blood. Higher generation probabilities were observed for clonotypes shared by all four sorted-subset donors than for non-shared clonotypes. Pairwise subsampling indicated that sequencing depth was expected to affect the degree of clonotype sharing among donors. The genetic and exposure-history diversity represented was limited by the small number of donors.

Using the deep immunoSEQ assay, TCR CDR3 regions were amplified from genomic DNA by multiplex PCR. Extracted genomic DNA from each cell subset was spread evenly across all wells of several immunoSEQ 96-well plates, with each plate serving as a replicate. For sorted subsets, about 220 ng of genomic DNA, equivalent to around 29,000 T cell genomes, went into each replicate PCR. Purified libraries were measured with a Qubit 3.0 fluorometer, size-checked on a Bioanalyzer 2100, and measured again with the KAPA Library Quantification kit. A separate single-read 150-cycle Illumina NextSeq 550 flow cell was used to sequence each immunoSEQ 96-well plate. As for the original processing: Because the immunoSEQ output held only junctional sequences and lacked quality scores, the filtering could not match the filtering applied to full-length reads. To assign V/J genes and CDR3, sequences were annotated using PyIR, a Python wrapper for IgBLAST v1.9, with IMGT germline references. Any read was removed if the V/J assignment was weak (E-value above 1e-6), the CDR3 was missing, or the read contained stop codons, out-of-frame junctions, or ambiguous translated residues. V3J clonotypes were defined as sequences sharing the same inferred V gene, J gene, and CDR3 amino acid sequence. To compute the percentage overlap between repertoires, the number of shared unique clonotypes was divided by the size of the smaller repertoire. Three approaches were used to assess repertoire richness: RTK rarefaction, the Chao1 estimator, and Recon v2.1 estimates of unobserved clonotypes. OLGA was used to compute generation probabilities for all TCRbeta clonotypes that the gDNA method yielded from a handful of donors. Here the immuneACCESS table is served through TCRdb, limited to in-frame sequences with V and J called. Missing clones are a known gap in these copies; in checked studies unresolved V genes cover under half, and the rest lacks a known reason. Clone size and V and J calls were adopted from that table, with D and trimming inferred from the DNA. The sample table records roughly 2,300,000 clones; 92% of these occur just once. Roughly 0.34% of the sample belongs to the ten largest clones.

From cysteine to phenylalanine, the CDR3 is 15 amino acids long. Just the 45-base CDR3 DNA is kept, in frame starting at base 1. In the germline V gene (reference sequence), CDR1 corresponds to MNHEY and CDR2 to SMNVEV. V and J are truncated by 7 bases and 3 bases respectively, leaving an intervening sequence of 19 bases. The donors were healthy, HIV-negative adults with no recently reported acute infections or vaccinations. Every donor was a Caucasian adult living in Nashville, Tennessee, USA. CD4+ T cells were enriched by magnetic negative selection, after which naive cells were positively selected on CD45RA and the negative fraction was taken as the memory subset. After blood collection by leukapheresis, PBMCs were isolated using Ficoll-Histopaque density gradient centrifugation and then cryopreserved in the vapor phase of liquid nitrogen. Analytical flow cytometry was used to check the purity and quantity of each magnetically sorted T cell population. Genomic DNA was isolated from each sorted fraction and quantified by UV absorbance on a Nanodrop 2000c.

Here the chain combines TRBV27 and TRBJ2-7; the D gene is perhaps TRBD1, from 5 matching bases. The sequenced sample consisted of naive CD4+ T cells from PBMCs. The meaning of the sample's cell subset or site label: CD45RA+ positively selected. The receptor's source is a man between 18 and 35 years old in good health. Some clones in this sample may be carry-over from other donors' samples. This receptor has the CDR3 CASMSRAREYYEQYF. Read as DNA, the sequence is TGTGCCAGCATGAGTCGGGCCAGGGAATACTACGAGCAGTACTTC.